Below, 28 T cell receptor beta chains from the same sample are listed, as sequenced in a study of PD-L1 blockade in urothelial cancer. Method: immunoSEQ multiplex PCR; TCRdb's copy keeps in-frame clones and lacks some. The sample has about 130,000 clones; 84% are singletons. The time point denotes: pretreatment peripheral blood. Sample: PBMCs, taken around atezolizumab (anti-PD-L1) treatment. These receptors were obtained from a man aged 50-59 years with urothelial cancer.

V is TRBV28 and J is TRBJ2-7, with TRBD2 matching over 12 bases. Germline lookup yields CDR1 MDHEN and CDR2 SYDVKM. The CDR3 covers 16 residues. V shed 5 bases and J 5 bases; nucleotides not matched to a gene: 10. CDR3 protein: CASSLTLAGGSHEQYF. Written as DNA, the CDR3 is TGTGCCAGCAGTCTTACTCTAGCGGGAGGGTCCCACGAGCAGTACTTC. The full variable domain, rest sourced from reference TRBV28 and TRBJ2-7, is DVKVTQSSRYLVKRTGEKVFLECVQDMDHENMFWYRQDPGLGLRLIYFSYDVKMKEKGDIPEGYSVSREKKERFSLILESASTNQTSMYLCASSLTLAGGSHEQYFGPGTRLTVT.

This clone was counted between two and nine times. The chain uses TRBV30 and TRBJ2-3; 7 bases are shared with TRBD2. The V segment lost 3 bases and the J segment 1 base; nucleotides outside the gene matches: 7. Germline assignment: CDR1 GTSNPN and CDR2 SVGIG (reference sequence). CDR3 length: 15 residues. The chain's CDR3 is CAWRVELARTDTQYF. The CDR3 region has the DNA TGTGCCTGGAGGGTTGAACTAGCGCGCACAGATACGCAGTATTTT.

This clone was counted between two and nine times. The V and J genes are TRBV29-1 and TRBJ1-1; D is perhaps TRBD1 (5 bases). The CDR3 sequence is 12 residues long. CDR1 and CDR2 (germline): SQVTM, ANQGSEA. V was shortened by 7 bases and J by 2 bases, with 11 bases between the two germline ends. The CDR3 loop reads CSGMTVNTEAFF. The CDR3 coding sequence is TGCAGCGGGATGACAGTAAACACTGAAGCTTTCTTT.

V is TRBV7-3 and J is TRBJ2-3; 11 positions match TRBD2. J lost 2 bases, V lost 6 bases, and 13 bases had no gene match. The CDR3 sequence is 18 residues long. The germline V gene encodes CDR1 SGHTA and CDR2 FQGTGA. DNA for the CDR3: TGTGCCAGCAGTCGGGGGAGTTCGGGACTAGCGGTCACAGATACGCAGTATTTT. It is translated as CASSRGSSGLAVTDTQYF.

The V and J genes are TRBV19 and TRBJ2-3; 13 positions match TRBD2. V shed 6 bases, J shed 5 bases, and the junction held 2 bases outside the gene matches. CDR3 length equals 14 residues. The germline CDR1 and CDR2 sequences are LNHDA and SQIVND (reference sequence). CDR3 DNA: TGTGCCAGTAGAACTAGCGGGGGGGAAGATACGCAGTATTTT. It encodes CASRTSGGEDTQYF. Drawing the rest from reference TRBV19 and TRBJ2-3, the complete variable domain is DGGITQSPKYLFRKEGQNVTLSCEQNLNHDAMYWYRQDPGQGLRLIYYSQIVNDFQKGDIAEGYSVSREKKESFPLTVTSAQKNPTAFYLCASRTSGGEDTQYFGPGTRLTVL.

The rearrangement joins TRBV10-1 to TRBJ2-3, with D uncertain. This CDR3 has 13 residues. Between the trimmed V and J ends, which lost 7 bases and 7 bases, there was a span of 15 bases. Germline V lookup: CDR1 WNHNN, CDR2 SYGVQD (reference sequence). The CDR3 region is CASTTSRIHTQYF. The CDR3 coding sequence is TGCGCCAGCACCACGAGTCGAATACATACGCAGTATTTT.

The rearrangement uses TRBV28 and TRBJ2-2, with 8 bases matching TRBD1. V lost 5 bases to trimming and J lost 6 bases; unmatched junction nucleotides: 11. This CDR3 comprises 16 residues. CDR1 and CDR2 from the germline V gene are MDHEN and SYDVKM. The CDR3 loop is CASSNTGGNHPGELFF. In nucleotides, the CDR3 is TGTGCCAGCAGTAATACAGGGGGTAATCATCCCGGGGAGCTGTTTTTT.

This chain joins TRBV2 and TRBJ1-4, with D hard to call. The CDR3 extends over 15 amino acids. From germline, CDR1 is SNHLY and CDR2 FYNNEI. Between the trimmed V and J ends, which lost 6 bases and 2 bases, there was a span of 13 bases. For the CDR3, the DNA is TGTGCCAGCAGAGCCCAGCTGAGGACTAATGAAAAACTGTTTTTT. Translating gives CASRAQLRTNEKLFF.

The J gene is TRBJ2-1, the V gene TRBV5-6; TRBD2 might be the D (6 bases). Trimming shortened V by 4 bases and J by 10 bases, and 12 bases separated the two germline ends. The CDR3 has 12 residues. Germline CDR1 is SGHDT and CDR2 is YYEEEE. The CDR3 DNA reads as TGTGCCAGCAGCACTAGGCGGGGAGAGCAGTTCTTC. Its translation: CASSTRRGEQFF.

The J gene is TRBJ1-1, the V gene TRBV30, with 8 bases lining up with TRBD1. Trimming took 5 bases from V and 9 from J; bases not matched to a gene: 11. Germline V gene sequence: CDR1 GTSNPN, CDR2 SVGIG (reference sequence). The CDR3 extends over 13 amino acids. Here the CDR3 DNA reads TGTGCCTGGGGCGGTACGACAGGGGTAAAAGCTTTCTTT. Protein product: CAWGGTTGVKAFF.

This chain uses TRBV5-1 with TRBJ2-7; D perhaps matches TRBD2 (5 bases). The CDR3 consists of 14 residues. Germline V lookup: CDR1 SGHRS, CDR2 YFSETQ. The ends were cut back, 5 bases at V and 2 bases at J, with 14 bases in the middle. The DNA of the CDR3 is TGCGCCAGCAGTTCCGACTGGGGAGCCTACGAGCAGTACTTC. Amino acids: CASSSDWGAYEQYF.

V is TRBV7-9 and J is TRBJ2-3; 10 nucleotides align to TRBD1. The CDR3 has 17 residues. Germline CDR1 reads SEHNR; CDR2 reads FQNEAQ (reference sequence). Losses at the gene ends were 0 bases for V and 1 base for J; bases not matched to a gene: 4. The CDR3: CASSLARGTGGTDTQYF. CDR3 sequence (DNA): TGTGCCAGCAGCTTAGCGCGCGGGACAGGGGGCACAGATACGCAGTATTTT.

The V gene is TRBV6-5, the J gene TRBJ1-1; 10 nucleotides match TRBD1. The CDR3 consists of 15 residues. Per germline, CDR1 MNHEY and CDR2 SVGAGI. Trimming cost V 4 bases and J 4 bases; bases outside gene matches: 6. CDR3 sequence reads: CASSSTGTGVTEAFF. The CDR3 DNA is TGTGCCAGCAGTTCTACCGGGACAGGGGTCACTGAAGCTTTCTTT.

This clone was seen a handful of times. Here the CDR3 reads CASSPLVGNMNTEAFF. DNA for the CDR3: TGTGCCAGCAGCCCCCTGGTCGGGAACATGAACACTGAAGCTTTCTTT. The chain recombines TRBV7-2 with TRBJ1-1, with no clear D. The CDR3 is 16 residues long. Germline V gene lookup returns CDR1 SGHTA and CDR2 FQGNSA. V lost 5 bases, J lost 0 bases, and 16 bases lay in between.

V gene TRBV5-4 combines with J gene TRBJ2-3, with 8 bases that match TRBD1. There are 15 residues in the CDR3. The germline gives CDR1 SGHNT, CDR2 YYREEE (reference sequence). Unmatched junction bases numbered 8, after V lost 6 bases and J lost 2 bases. The CDR3 bases are TGTGCCAGCACCGCGGACAGGGTCGCCACAGATACGCAGTATTTT. Translating gives CASTADRVATDTQYF.

V gene TRBV7-8 combines with J gene TRBJ2-5; D ambiguous. Per the germline V gene, CDR1 is SGHVS and CDR2 is FQNEAQ. The CDR3 contains 15 residues. Deletions cut 2 bases from V and 2 bases from J, with 12 bases between. The CDR3 loop is CASSLSGGRQETQYF. The CDR3 nucleotides are TGTGCCAGCAGCTTATCCGGCGGTCGACAAGAGACCCAGTACTTC.

The chain is built from TRBV6-1 and TRBJ2-6; D gene ambiguous. The CDR3 loop spans 13 amino acids. Germline V gene data show CDR1 as MNHNS and CDR2 as SASEGT. Trimming removed 7 bases at V and 1 base at J, with 5 bases between. The CDR3 sequence is CASKRSGANVLTF. As DNA, the CDR3 is TGTGCCAGCAAACGGTCTGGGGCCAACGTCCTGACTTTC.

V gene TRBV7-6 combines with J gene TRBJ1-6, with TRBD1 identical over 7 bases. Germline CDR1 SGHVS, CDR2 FNYEAQ. CDR3 length: 14 amino acids. V dropped 5 bases and J dropped 5; count of bases not matched to a gene: 3. The CDR3: CASSTGQDNSPLHF. The CDR3, as DNA: TGTGCCAGCAGCACCGGACAGGATAATTCACCCCTCCACTTT.

This clone occurred a few times. The V gene is TRBV18, the J gene TRBJ1-1, with TRBD1 identical over 7 bases. This CDR3 has 14 residues. V was pared by 2 bases and J by 0 bases, with 0 bases of the junction left unmatched. Per germline, CDR1 KGHSH and CDR2 LQKENI. The CDR3 sequence: CASSPGQVNTEAFF. The CDR3 DNA is TGTGCCAGCTCACCAGGACAGGTGAACACTGAAGCTTTCTTT.

The V and J genes are TRBV5-1 and TRBJ1-4; possibly TRBD1 for D (5 bases). Germline V CDR1 and CDR2: SGHRS, YFSETQ. The V end lost 0 bases, the J end lost 3 bases, and 6 bases lay between the germline ends. This CDR3 is built from 14 residues. CDR3 sequence reads: CASSLGQSNEKLFF. The DNA for the CDR3 is TGCGCCAGCAGCTTGGGACAGTCTAATGAAAAACTGTTTTTT.

J is TRBJ1-3 and V is TRBV11-1, with TRBD1 identical over 9 bases. This CDR3 region has 17 residues. Germline CDR1 is SGHAT and CDR2 is FQDESV (reference sequence). Germline trimming cut 2 bases from V and 2 bases from J; bases unmatched to any gene: 7. The DNA of the CDR3 is TGTGCCAGCAGCTTAACCACAGGGGGCCTAACTGGAAACACCATATATTTT. The encoded protein is CASSLTTGGLTGNTIYF. The full variable domain, its missing parts supplied by reference TRBV11-1 and TRBJ1-3, is EAEVAQSPRYKITEKSQAVAFWCDPISGHATLYWYRQILGQGPELLVQFQDESVVDDSQLPKDRFSAERLKGVDSTLKIQPAELGDSAMYLCASSLTTGGLTGNTIYFGEGSWLTVV.

V is TRBV28 and J is TRBJ1-2; TRBD1 matches 12 bases. The CDR3 consists of 15 residues. The V gene's germline CDR1 is MDHEN and CDR2 SYDVKM. V was clipped by 6 bases and J by 5 bases; unmatched bases: 7. In nucleotides, the CDR3 is TGTGCCAGCAGGCCGGGACAGGGGGCGGGGTATGGCTACACCTTC. Protein: CASRPGQGAGYGYTF.

This chain connects TRBV5-8 to TRBJ1-2; TRBD1 agrees at 10 bases. The trim removed 0 bases at V and 7 bases at J, leaving 12 bases unmatched. The CDR3 contains 17 residues. Germline CDR1 reads SGHTS; CDR2 reads YDEGEE. Here the CDR3 reads CASSLAGTGAGVAGYTF. The CDR3 bases are TGTGCCAGCAGCTTGGCCGGGACAGGGGCTGGCGTTGCTGGCTACACCTTC.

The chain couples TRBV19 to TRBJ2-3; D perhaps matches TRBD2 (6 bases). This CDR3 is 14 amino acids long. Germline V lookup: CDR1 LNHDA, CDR2 SQIVND (reference sequence). V lost 7 bases to trimming and J lost 6 bases, with 17 bases between them. CDR3 protein: CASTRALGRDTQYF. CDR3 DNA: TGTGCCAGTACTAGGGCCTTGGGGAGGGATACGCAGTATTTT.

The chain links TRBV30 to TRBJ2-5; 7 nucleotides agree with TRBD2. Losses at the gene ends were 0 bases for V and 2 bases for J; bases not matched to a gene: 6. The CDR3 extends over 15 amino acids. Germline V gene sequence: CDR1 GTSNPN, CDR2 SVGIG (reference sequence). For the CDR3, the DNA is TGTGCCTGGAGTGTACGAGCGGGGATTCAAGAGACCCAGTACTTC. Translating gives CAWSVRAGIQETQYF.

The CDR3 sequence is CASSRQGVYFISYNEQFF. In nucleotides, the CDR3 is TGCGCCAGCTCCCGACAGGGGGTATACTTTATCTCCTACAATGAGCAGTTCTTC. The chain is built from TRBV10-1 and TRBJ2-1, with 9 bases fitting TRBD1. J gave up 0 bases and V 8 bases, and 14 bases lay outside the gene matches. The CDR3 contains 18 residues. CDR1 and CDR2 from the germline V gene are WNHNN and SYGVQD (reference sequence).

The chain carries TRBV2 and TRBJ1-3; D gene uncertain. This CDR3 spans 15 amino acids. Trimming left V 1 base short and J 0 bases short, with 7 bases between. CDR1 and CDR2 (germline): SNHLY, FYNNEI. For the CDR3, the DNA is TGTGCCAGCAGTGAAGACAACCTCTCTGGAAACACCATATATTTT. It specifies CASSEDNLSGNTIYF.

The J gene is TRBJ1-3, the V gene TRBV5-4, with a tentative D call TRBD1 (6 bases). The germline CDR1 and CDR2 sequences are SGHNT and YYREEE (reference sequence). The ends were cut back, 4 bases at V and 4 bases at J, with 15 bases in the middle. CDR3 length: 15 amino acids. CDR3 loop: CASSSTGGGGNTIYF. The CDR3 DNA is TGTGCCAGCAGCAGTACTGGGGGGGGCGGAAACACCATATATTTT.